Each of the 22 T cell receptor beta chains below was sequenced from the same sample in a study of shared clonotypes between healthy human individuals. Repertoires were generated with immunoSEQ multiplex PCR, while TCRdb's copy carries only in-frame clones and drops some. The sample holds some 2,400,000 clones, approximately 94% seen once. What was sequenced was naive CD4+ T cells sorted from blood. As to subset: CD45RA+ positively selected. These receptors originate from a man in his late teens or twenties in good health.

This sequence joins TRBV4-1 and TRBJ2-1; 10 bases match TRBD2. Trimming cost V 0 bases and J 9 bases; bases outside gene matches: 17. The CDR3 sequence is 19 residues long. CDR1 and CDR2 from the germline V gene are MGHRA and YSYEKL. Here the CDR3 reads CASSQEGWRSSGRVSEQFF. Here the CDR3 DNA reads TGCGCCAGCAGCCAAGAAGGGTGGAGGTCCAGCGGGAGGGTTAGTGAGCAGTTCTTC.

The chain links TRBV6-5 to TRBJ1-4; D gene unclear. Germline lookup yields CDR1 MNHEY and CDR2 SVGAGI. The CDR3 runs to 12 residues. V lost 5 bases to trimming and J lost 3 bases, with 4 bases between them. CDR3 sequence: CASSRANEKLFF. The DNA for the CDR3 is TGTGCCAGCAGTAGGGCTAATGAAAAACTGTTTTTT.

The chain joins TRBV7-9 to TRBJ2-1; TRBD2 aligns across 12 bases. J was trimmed by 4 bases and V by 5 bases; bases with no gene match: 9. The CDR3 is 17 amino acids. CDR1 is SEHNR, CDR2 FQNEAQ, per germline (reference sequence). The CDR3 loop is CASSPLLAGGLYNEQFF. As DNA, the CDR3 is TGTGCCAGCAGCCCTCTGCTAGCGGGGGGGCTGTACAATGAGCAGTTCTTC.

This chain joins TRBV9 and TRBJ2-3, with D perhaps being TRBD1 or TRBD2 (7 bases each). This CDR3 region has 16 residues. V was cut by 2 bases and J by 7 bases, with 20 bases left in between. CDR1 SGDLS and CDR2 YYNGEE come from the germline V gene. CDR3 in DNA: TGTGCCAGCAGCGTCCAGGGGGGGGCCGGGACTAATACGCAGTATTTT. It specifies CASSVQGGAGTNTQYF.

The gene calls are TRBV7-9 and TRBJ2-1; 8 bases align to TRBD2. CDR3 length equals 15 residues. Germline CDR1 and CDR2: SEHNR and FQNEAQ (reference sequence). J was trimmed by 7 bases and V by 3 bases; bases with no gene match: 8. CDR3 sequence reads: CASSLVGGASNEQFF. The CDR3 region has the DNA TGTGCCAGCAGCTTGGTCGGGGGGGCCAGTAATGAGCAGTTCTTC.

This chain uses TRBV5-4 with TRBJ2-7, with D possibly being TRBD2 (5 bases). Germline V lookup: CDR1 SGHNT, CDR2 YYREEE (reference sequence). The CDR3 loop spans 15 amino acids. V lost 0 bases to trimming and J lost 2 bases, with 12 bases between them. The CDR3 is CASSLAGSPAYEQYF. CDR3 sequence (DNA): TGTGCCAGCAGCTTGGCGGGGAGTCCTGCCTACGAGCAGTACTTC.

The CDR3 DNA follows: TGTGCCTGGAGTCGAGGGGGGGCGAACTATGGCTACACCTTC. Protein product: CAWSRGGANYGYTF. The chain has TRBV30 and TRBJ1-2; D is perhaps TRBD1 (6 bases). The CDR3 is 14 amino acids. Germline V lookup: CDR1 GTSNPN, CDR2 SVGIG (reference sequence). Trimming removed 2 bases from V and 2 bases from J, with 12 bases in between. The whole variable domain, remainder taken from reference TRBV30 and TRBJ1-2, is SQTIHQWPATLVQPVGSPLSLECTVEGTSNPNLYWYRQAAGRGLQLLFYSVGIGQISSEVPQNLSASRPQDRQFILSSKKLLLSDSGFYLCAWSRGGANYGYTFGSGTRLTVV.

The chain recombines TRBV28 with TRBJ1-6, with a possible D match to TRBD1 (5 bases). The CDR3 runs to 16 residues. Per the germline V gene, CDR1 is MDHEN and CDR2 is SYDVKM. V shed 3 bases and J shed 7 bases, with 16 bases lying between them. The CDR3 DNA follows: TGTGCCAGCAGTTTCGCAAGGGACTACTTGAATTCACCCCTCCACTTT. It codes for CASSFARDYLNSPLHF.

V usage is TRBV5-1 and J usage is TRBJ1-2; D is ambiguous. CDR1 is SGHRS and CDR2 is YFSETQ in the germline V gene. CDR3 size: 14 residues. V was pared by 4 bases and J by 5 bases, with 15 bases between. Here the CDR3 DNA reads TGCGCCAGCAGCGAAGGACCAACGGGATATGGCTACACCTTC. Encoded protein: CASSEGPTGYGYTF.

This chain joins TRBV2 and TRBJ1-1, with D hard to call. The CDR3 contains 11 residues. With 6 bases removed from V and 5 bases from J, the gap between germline ends came to 7 bases. CDR1 SNHLY and CDR2 FYNNEI come from the germline V gene. The CDR3 here is CASRPGTEAFF. CDR3 sequence (DNA): TGTGCCAGCAGACCGGGGACTGAAGCTTTCTTT.

About this clone itself: The identical CDR3 is also encoded by other nucleotide sequences in the sample. The chain combines TRBV10-3 with TRBJ2-7; D is possibly TRBD1 (6 bases). This CDR3 comprises 12 residues. Trimming shortened V by 4 bases and J by 4 bases, and 8 bases separated the two germline ends. Per the germline V gene, CDR1 is ENHRY and CDR2 is SYGVKD. CDR3 in DNA: TGTGCCATCAGTGGACAGGCGTACGAGCAGTACTTC. This sequence encodes CAISGQAYEQYF.

The chain employs TRBV29-1 and TRBJ2-3; D is ambiguous. There are 13 residues in the CDR3. Germline values: CDR1 SQVTM, CDR2 ANQGSEA. The ends were cut back, 0 bases at V and 5 bases at J, with 9 bases in the middle. The CDR3 sequence is CSVEDSARDTQYF. The CDR3 DNA is TGCAGCGTTGAAGACTCCGCCAGAGATACGCAGTATTTT.

The chain employs TRBV10-1 and TRBJ2-3; 11 bases are a match to TRBD2. Germline loops: CDR1 WNHNN, CDR2 SYGVQD (reference sequence). V shed 0 bases and J 1 base; nucleotides not matched to a gene: 6. The CDR3 runs 18 residues. The CDR3 coding sequence is TGCGCCAGCAGTGAGTCTGGAGTAGCGGGGGGGCGCACAGATACGCAGTATTTT. Translating gives CASSESGVAGGRTDTQYF.

V usage is TRBV2 and J usage is TRBJ1-2, with D maybe TRBD1 (5 bases). The ends were cut back, 8 bases at V and 0 bases at J, with 10 bases in the middle. CDR1 is SNHLY, CDR2 FYNNEI, per germline. This CDR3 has 13 amino acids. The CDR3 loop reads CASGGVPNYGYTF. The CDR3 DNA follows: TGTGCCAGCGGAGGGGTCCCTAACTATGGCTACACCTTC.

Remarks on this clone: This CDR3 is also generated by other DNA sequences in the sample. The V and J genes are TRBV29-1 and TRBJ1-1, with 11 positions matching TRBD1. The CDR3 has 12 residues. Per the germline V gene, CDR1 is SQVTM and CDR2 is ANQGSEA. J lost 3 bases, V lost 7 bases, and 1 base had no gene match. CDR3: CSAGQGDTEAFF. Here the CDR3 DNA reads TGCAGCGCGGGACAGGGGGACACTGAAGCTTTCTTT.

Concerning this clone: Other nucleotide sequences from this sample produce the same CDR3. The gene calls are TRBV9 and TRBJ2-5; D gene uncertain. Germline V gene lookup returns CDR1 SGDLS and CDR2 YYNGEE. The CDR3 sequence is 15 residues long. V lost 0 bases to trimming and J lost 1 base, with 10 bases between them. The CDR3 sequence: CASSVALGSQETQYF. CDR3 coding DNA: TGTGCCAGCAGCGTAGCTCTGGGGTCCCAAGAGACCCAGTACTTC.

The sample holds one count of this clone. Other DNA sequences in this specimen translate into the identical CDR3. This chain uses TRBV6-5 with TRBJ2-1; 12 bases match TRBD2. After removal of 0 bases from V and 7 bases from J, the junction contained 4 bases not matched to a gene. The CDR3 contains 16 residues. Germline CDR1 MNHEY, CDR2 SVGAGI. In DNA, the CDR3 is TGTGCCAGCAGTTACTCGAGACTAGCGGGAGCGAATGAGCAGTTCTTC. It yields the protein CASSYSRLAGANEQFF.

The chain couples TRBV6-5 to TRBJ2-7; D is ambiguous. Germline lookup yields CDR1 MNHEY and CDR2 SVGAGI. The CDR3 covers 13 residues. Trimming took 2 bases from V and 6 from J, leaving 11 bases between them. CDR3 in amino acids: CASSYGQTAEQYF. CDR3 bases: TGTGCCAGCAGTTACGGCCAGACCGCCGAGCAGTACTTC.

V gene TRBV7-9 combines with J gene TRBJ1-4, with 7 nucleotides matching TRBD1. Trimming at V came to 1 base and at J to 3 bases, leaving 2 bases not matched to a gene. The CDR3 has 15 residues. The germline CDR1 and CDR2 sequences are SEHNR and FQNEAQ (reference sequence). CDR3 sequence reads: CASSLEGTANEKLFF. The CDR3 nucleotides are TGTGCCAGCAGCTTAGAGGGGACAGCTAATGAAAAACTGTTTTTT.

V and J are TRBV27 and TRBJ2-7, with 10 bases lining up with TRBD1. With 0 bases clipped from V and 5 bases from J, the junction kept 4 bases outside the gene matches. This CDR3 is 15 amino acids long. From germline, CDR1 is MNHEY and CDR2 SMNVEV (reference sequence). CDR3 bases: TGTGCCAGCAGTTTATCGGCGGGACAGGGGAACGAGCAGTACTTC. Encoded protein: CASSLSAGQGNEQYF.

This clone was seen just once. The V gene is TRBV7-2, the J gene TRBJ2-1, with 10 nucleotides matching TRBD2. V lost 1 base and J lost 7; bases outside the gene matches: 10. Germline-derived CDR1 and CDR2 are SGHTA and FQGNSA. The CDR3 covers 17 residues. DNA of the CDR3: TGTGCCAGCAGCTTAGATTGGACTAGCGGCCAACGTAATGAGCAGTTCTTC. Residues: CASSLDWTSGQRNEQFF.

This chain connects TRBV10-1 to TRBJ2-3, with TRBD1 matching 9 bases. CDR1 and CDR2 from the germline V gene are WNHNN and SYGVQD (reference sequence). The CDR3 consists of 18 residues. V gave up 0 bases and J gave up 4 bases; unmatched junction bases: 11. This CDR3 is CASSESGTGTKKADTQYF. The CDR3 nucleotides are TGCGCCAGCAGTGAGTCTGGGACAGGGACCAAAAAGGCAGATACGCAGTATTTT.